A selection of T cell receptor beta chains follows, all from one sample in a study of T cells expressing NK-cell markers. Following a re-call of the 5' RACE reads, TCRdb has one entry per CDR3 protein and lacks DNA. The listing contains approximately 150,000 distinct CDR3 sequences. What was sequenced was blood T cells: a sorted CD56 or NKG2C T cell subset, CD4+ or CD8+ T cells, or bulk PBMC T cells (not recorded which). The receptors originated from a woman aged 18-69 years in good health. CDR3s include the opening cysteine and the closing phenylalanine or tryptophan.

j_gene: TRBJ2-2; v_gene: TRBV11-3; CDR3aa: CASSRGQGKTGELFF
j_gene: TRBJ2-2; v_gene: TRBV20-1; CDR3aa: CSASKASGVPRTGELFF
j_gene: TRBJ2-5; v_gene: TRBV5-1; CDR3aa: CASSLVGTGQETQYF
j_gene: TRBJ2-5; v_gene: TRBV24-1; CDR3aa: CATSVGSMETQYF
j_gene: TRBJ2-1; v_gene: TRBV18; CDR3aa: CASSQMDRDEQFF
j_gene: TRBJ2-5; v_gene: TRBV10-3; CDR3aa: CAISEDRASHETQYF
j_gene: TRBJ2-3; v_gene: TRBV20-1; CDR3aa: CSALAGLANLKEADTQYF
j_gene: TRBJ1-5; v_gene: TRBV6-6; CDR3aa: CASSQTGNQPQHF
j_gene: TRBJ2-4; v_gene: TRBV6-1; CDR3aa: CASSRDRGKNIQYF
j_gene: TRBJ1-1; v_gene: TRBV5-1; CDR3aa: CASSGTGTEAFF
j_gene: TRBJ1-1; v_gene: TRBV6-1; CDR3aa: CASSVIPDTEAFF
j_gene: TRBJ2-7; v_gene: TRBV7-8; CDR3aa: CASSLPPGLAGVLQYF
j_gene: TRBJ2-2; v_gene: TRBV5-1; CDR3aa: CASSGTGMLSGGELFF
j_gene: TRBJ2-1; v_gene: TRBV20-1; CDR3aa: CSARPSSGGPGWRQFF
j_gene: TRBJ2-5; v_gene: TRBV5-5; CDR3aa: CASSLDQGTETQYF
j_gene: TRBJ1-4; v_gene: TRBV12-3/TRBV12-4; CDR3aa: CASSTTGISEKLFF
j_gene: TRBJ2-5; v_gene: TRBV18; CDR3aa: CASSPLELAETQYF
j_gene: TRBJ2-2; v_gene: TRBV27; CDR3aa: CASSLIRVGGELFF
j_gene: TRBJ2-1; v_gene: TRBV7-9; CDR3aa: CASSPDRNNEQFF
j_gene: TRBJ2-1; v_gene: TRBV21-1; CDR3aa: CASSILEGLARSSYNEQFF
j_gene: TRBJ1-4; v_gene: TRBV5-5; CDR3aa: CASSTGQGALGEKLFF
j_gene: TRBJ2-7; v_gene: TRBV5-6; CDR3aa: CASGLYSGDSYEQYF
j_gene: TRBJ2-1; v_gene: TRBV27; CDR3aa: CASSRILEPYEQFF
j_gene: TRBJ2-1; v_gene: TRBV6-5; CDR3aa: CASSHEASGGFNEQFF
j_gene: TRBJ2-4; v_gene: TRBV5-6; CDR3aa: CASSLVQGAINIQYF
j_gene: TRBJ2-7; v_gene: TRBV20-1; CDR3aa: CSASTYRTERLYPYEQYF
j_gene: TRBJ2-7; v_gene: TRBV4-1; CDR3aa: CASSLSGRGPYEQYF
j_gene: TRBJ1-1; v_gene: TRBV6-1; CDR3aa: CASSQQGGATEAFF
j_gene: TRBJ2-7; v_gene: TRBV15; CDR3aa: CATSREGGYEQYF
j_gene: TRBJ2-6; v_gene: TRBV7-7; CDR3aa: CASSPRQGFNSGANVLTF
j_gene: TRBJ2-5; v_gene: TRBV7-2; CDR3aa: CASSNLSPETQYF
j_gene: TRBJ1-2; v_gene: TRBV15; CDR3aa: CATWDRLFGYTF
j_gene: TRBJ2-7; v_gene: TRBV12-3/TRBV12-4; CDR3aa: CASSSTRETYEQYF
j_gene: TRBJ1-1; v_gene: TRBV20-1; CDR3aa: CSARGGETGTEAFF
j_gene: TRBJ1-2; v_gene: TRBV6-1; CDR3aa: CASSRQEGSYGYTF
j_gene: TRBJ2-2; v_gene: TRBV7-3; CDR3aa: CASSLEVGNTGELFF
j_gene: TRBJ2-1; v_gene: TRBV9; CDR3aa: CASSLSISGFENEQFF
j_gene: TRBJ2-2; v_gene: TRBV2; CDR3aa: CASSGGRGGTGELFF
j_gene: TRBJ2-7; v_gene: TRBV14; CDR3aa: CASSQFEGSEQYF
j_gene: TRBJ1-1; v_gene: TRBV5-1; CDR3aa: CASSSGGTPNTEAFF
j_gene: TRBJ2-7; v_gene: TRBV29-1; CDR3aa: CSVEDQQGFTYEQYF
j_gene: TRBJ2-7; v_gene: TRBV29-1; CDR3aa: CSVGRTPSEQYF